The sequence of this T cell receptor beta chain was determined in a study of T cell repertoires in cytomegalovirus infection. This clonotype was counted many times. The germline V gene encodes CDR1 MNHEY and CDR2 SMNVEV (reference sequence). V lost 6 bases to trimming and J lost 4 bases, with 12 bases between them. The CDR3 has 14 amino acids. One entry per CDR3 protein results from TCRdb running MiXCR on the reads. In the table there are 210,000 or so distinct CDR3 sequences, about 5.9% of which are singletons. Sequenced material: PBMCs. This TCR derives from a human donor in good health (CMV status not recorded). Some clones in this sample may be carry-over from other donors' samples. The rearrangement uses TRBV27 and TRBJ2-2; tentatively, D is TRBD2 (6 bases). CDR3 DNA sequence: TGTGCCAGCAGCTTCGACGGGGGCACCGGGGAGCTGTTTTTT. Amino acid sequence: CASSFDGGTGELFF.